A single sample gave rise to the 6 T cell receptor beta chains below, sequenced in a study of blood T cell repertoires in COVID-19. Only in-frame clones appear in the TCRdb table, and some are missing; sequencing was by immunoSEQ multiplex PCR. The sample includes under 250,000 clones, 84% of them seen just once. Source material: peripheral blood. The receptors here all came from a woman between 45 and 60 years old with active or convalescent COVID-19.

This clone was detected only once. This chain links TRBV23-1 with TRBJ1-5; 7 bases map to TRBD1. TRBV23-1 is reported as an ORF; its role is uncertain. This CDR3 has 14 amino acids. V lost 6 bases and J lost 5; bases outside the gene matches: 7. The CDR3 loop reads CASRRRQGHQPQHF. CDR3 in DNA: TGCGCCAGCAGAAGGAGACAGGGACATCAGCCCCAGCATTTT.

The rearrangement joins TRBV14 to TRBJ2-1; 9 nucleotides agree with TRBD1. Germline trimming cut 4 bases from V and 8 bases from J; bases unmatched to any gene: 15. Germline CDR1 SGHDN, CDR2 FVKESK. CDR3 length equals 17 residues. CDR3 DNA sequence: TGTGCCAGCAGCCCATTACCGGGACAGGGTATTTTTGATGAGCAGTTCTTC. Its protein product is CASSPLPGQGIFDEQFF.

CDR3 region: CASTREGLAGTDTQYF. The CDR3 DNA follows: TGTGCCAGCACCAGAGAGGGGCTAGCGGGGACAGATACGCAGTATTTT. J is TRBJ2-3 and V is TRBV9; 9 bases are shared with TRBD2. Germline V gives CDR1 SGDLS, CDR2 YYNGEE. V was pared by 6 bases and J by 3 bases, with 11 bases of the junction left unmatched. The CDR3 covers 16 residues.

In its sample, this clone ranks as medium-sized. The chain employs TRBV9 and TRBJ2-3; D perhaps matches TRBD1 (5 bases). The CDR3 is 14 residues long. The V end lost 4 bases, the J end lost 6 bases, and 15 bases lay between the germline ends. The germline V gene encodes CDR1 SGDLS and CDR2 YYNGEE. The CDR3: CASSLIWGPDTQYF. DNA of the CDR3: TGTGCCAGCAGCCTGATCTGGGGCCCGGATACGCAGTATTTT. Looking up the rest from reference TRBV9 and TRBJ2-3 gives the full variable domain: DSGVTQTPKHLITATGQRVTLRCSPRSGDLSVYWYQQSLDQGLQFLIQYYNGEERAKGNILERFSAQQFPDLHSELNLSSLELGDSALYFCASSLIWGPDTQYFGPGTRLTVL.

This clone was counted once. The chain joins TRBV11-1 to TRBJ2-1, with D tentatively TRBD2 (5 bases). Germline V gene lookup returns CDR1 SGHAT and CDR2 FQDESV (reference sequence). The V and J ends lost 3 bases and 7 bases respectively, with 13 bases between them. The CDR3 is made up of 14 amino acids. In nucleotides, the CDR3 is TGTGCCAGCAGCTTCCATGGGGAGAGGAATGAGCAGTTCTTC. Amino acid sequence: CASSFHGERNEQFF.

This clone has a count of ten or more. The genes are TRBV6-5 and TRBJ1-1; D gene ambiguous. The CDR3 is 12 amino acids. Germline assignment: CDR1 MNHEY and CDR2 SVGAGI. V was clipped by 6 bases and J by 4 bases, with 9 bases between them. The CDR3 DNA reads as TGTGCCAGCAGGTATGGGAGCACTGAAGCTTTCTTT. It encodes CASRYGSTEAFF.